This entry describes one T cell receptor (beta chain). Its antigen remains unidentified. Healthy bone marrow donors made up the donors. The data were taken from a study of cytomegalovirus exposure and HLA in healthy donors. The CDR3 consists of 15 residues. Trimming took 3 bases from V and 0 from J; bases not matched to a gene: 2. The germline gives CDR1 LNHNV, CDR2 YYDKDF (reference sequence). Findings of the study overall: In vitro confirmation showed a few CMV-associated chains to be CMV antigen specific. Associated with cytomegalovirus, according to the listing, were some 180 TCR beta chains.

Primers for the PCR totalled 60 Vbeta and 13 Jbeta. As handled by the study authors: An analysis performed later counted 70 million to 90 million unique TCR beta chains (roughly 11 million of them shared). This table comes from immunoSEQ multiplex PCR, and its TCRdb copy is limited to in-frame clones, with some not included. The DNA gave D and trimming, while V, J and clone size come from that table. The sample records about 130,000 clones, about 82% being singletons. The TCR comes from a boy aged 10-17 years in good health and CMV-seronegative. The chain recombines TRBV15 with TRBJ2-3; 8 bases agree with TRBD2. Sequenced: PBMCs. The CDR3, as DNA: TGTGCCACCAGCAGTTCTAGCGGGAGCACAGATACGCAGTATTTT. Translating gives CATSSSSGSTDTQYF.